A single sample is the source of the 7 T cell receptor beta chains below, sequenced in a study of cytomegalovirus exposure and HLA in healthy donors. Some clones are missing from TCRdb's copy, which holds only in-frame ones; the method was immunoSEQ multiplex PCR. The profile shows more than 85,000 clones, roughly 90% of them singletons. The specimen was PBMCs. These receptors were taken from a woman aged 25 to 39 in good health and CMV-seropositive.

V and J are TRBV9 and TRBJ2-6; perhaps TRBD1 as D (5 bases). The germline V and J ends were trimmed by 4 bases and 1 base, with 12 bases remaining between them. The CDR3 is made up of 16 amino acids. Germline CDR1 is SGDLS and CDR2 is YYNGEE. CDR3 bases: TGTGCCAGCAGCACCCGCAGGGCATCTGGGGCCAACGTCCTGACTTTC. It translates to CASSTRRASGANVLTF.

The CDR3 reads CAWNQGLLDGYTF. DNA of the CDR3: TGTGCCTGGAACCAGGGCTTATTAGATGGCTACACCTTC. The chain combines TRBV30 with TRBJ1-2; D is perhaps TRBD1 (5 bases). The CDR3 is made up of 13 amino acids. The V and J ends lost 4 bases and 6 bases respectively, with 15 bases between them. Germline V CDR1 and CDR2: GTSNPN, SVGIG (reference sequence).

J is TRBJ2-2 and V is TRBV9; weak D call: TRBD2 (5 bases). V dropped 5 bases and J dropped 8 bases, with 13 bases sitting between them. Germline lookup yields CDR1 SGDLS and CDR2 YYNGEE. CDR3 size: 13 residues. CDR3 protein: CASRKEGDGELFF. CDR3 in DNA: TGTGCCAGCAGAAAAGAGGGAGATGGGGAGCTGTTTTTT. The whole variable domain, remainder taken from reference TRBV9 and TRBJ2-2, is DSGVTQTPKHLITATGQRVTLRCSPRSGDLSVYWYQQSLDQGLQFLIQYYNGEERAKGNILERFSAQQFPDLHSELNLSSLELGDSALYFCASRKEGDGELFFGEGSRLTVL.

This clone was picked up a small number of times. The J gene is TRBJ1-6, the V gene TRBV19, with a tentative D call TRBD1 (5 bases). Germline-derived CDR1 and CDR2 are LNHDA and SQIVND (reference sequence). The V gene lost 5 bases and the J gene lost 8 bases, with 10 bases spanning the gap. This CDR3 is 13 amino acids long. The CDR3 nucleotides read TGTGCCAGTAGTCCGGGGGAGTATTCACCCCTCCACTTT. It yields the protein CASSPGEYSPLHF.

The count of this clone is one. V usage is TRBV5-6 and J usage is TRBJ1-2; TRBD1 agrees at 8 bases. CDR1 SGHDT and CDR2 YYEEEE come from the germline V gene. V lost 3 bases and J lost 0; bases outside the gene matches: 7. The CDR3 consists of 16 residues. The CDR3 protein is CASSSWTGIANYGYTF. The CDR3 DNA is TGTGCCAGCAGCTCCTGGACAGGGATAGCTAACTATGGCTACACCTTC.

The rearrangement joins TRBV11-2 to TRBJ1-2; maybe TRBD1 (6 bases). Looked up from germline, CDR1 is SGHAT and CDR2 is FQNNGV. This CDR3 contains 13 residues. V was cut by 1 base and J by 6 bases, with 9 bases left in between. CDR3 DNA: TGTGCCAGCAGCTTAGCAACAGGGCATGGCTACACCTTC. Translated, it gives CASSLATGHGYTF.

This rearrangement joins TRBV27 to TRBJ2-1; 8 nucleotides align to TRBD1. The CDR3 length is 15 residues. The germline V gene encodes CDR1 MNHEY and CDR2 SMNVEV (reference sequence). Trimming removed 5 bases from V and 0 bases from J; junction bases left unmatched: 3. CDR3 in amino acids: CASSDDRGSYNEQFF. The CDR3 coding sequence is TGTGCCAGCAGTGACGACAGGGGCTCCTACAATGAGCAGTTCTTC.